The T cell receptor (beta chain) described here comes from a study of T cell repertoires in cytomegalovirus infection. For the study at large: CMV infection together with matching HLA type was indicated by public TCR beta signatures.

This clonotype was detected many times. The CDR3 extends over 13 amino acids. The ends were cut back, 7 bases at V and 5 bases at J, with 14 bases in the middle. TCRdb reanalysed the reads using MiXCR and keeps one entry per CDR3 protein. The top ten clones hold about 12% of a sample with fewer than 350,000 distinct CDR3 sequences, 15% to 20% of them seen once. The receptor's source is a human donor in good health (CMV status not recorded). Some clones in this sample may be carry-over from other donors' samples. Sequencing used PBMCs. The chain joins TRBV12-3 or TRBV12-4 to TRBJ1-1; no clear D gene. The CDR3 here is CASKTGSGTEAFF. CDR3 nucleotide sequence: TGTGCCAGCAAAACGGGGAGCGGGACTGAAGCTTTCTTT.